A single sample is the source of the 15 T cell receptor beta chains below, sequenced in a study of blood T cells in healthy people across ages. The second PCR ran roughly 7 to 12 cycles with a sample-barcoded 5' primer and J-beta primers. TCRdb reprocessed the 5' RACE reads with MiXCR, giving one entry per CDR3 protein. The profile covers more than 1.4 million distinct CDR3 sequences, with around 42% appearing a single time and roughly 7.9% taken by the ten largest. The sequenced material came from blood. Source of these receptors: a woman aged 18 to 35 in good health.

CDR3 sequence reads: CASSSPGVVYNEQFF. The CDR3 nucleotides read TGTGCCAGCAGTTCCCCGGGGGTGGTTTACAATGAGCAGTTCTTC. This chain uses TRBV12-3 or TRBV12-4 with TRBJ2-1; D perhaps matches TRBD2 (6 bases). Trimming pared 4 bases from V and 4 bases from J, leaving 14 bases between. The length of the CDR3 is 15 residues.

The chain combines TRBV5-1 with TRBJ1-2; 7 bases are shared with TRBD1. With V trimmed by 4 bases and J by 4 bases, 13 bases remained unmatched. The CDR3 extends over 16 amino acids. Germline V gives CDR1 SGHRS, CDR2 YFSETQ. The CDR3 DNA reads TGCGCCAGCAGCCAGCGTGCGGGACAGACGACCTATGGCTACACCTTC. Its protein product is CASSQRAGQTTYGYTF.

The genes are TRBV4-1 and TRBJ2-7; 10 positions match TRBD2. Germline CDR1 reads MGHRA; CDR2 reads YSYEKL. There are 16 residues in the CDR3. J was trimmed by 5 bases and V by 3 bases; bases with no gene match: 10. In DNA form, the CDR3 reads TGCGCCAGCAGCCAGAAGCATAGCGGGAGGAACCACGAGCAGTACTTC. This translates into CASSQKHSGRNHEQYF.

This clonotype showed up just a few times. This chain links TRBV11-1 with TRBJ1-1, with D hard to call. Trimming removed 6 bases from V and 11 bases from J, with 16 bases in between. CDR1 is SGHAT, CDR2 FQDESV, per germline (reference sequence). The CDR3 consists of 12 residues. Here the CDR3 DNA reads TGTGCCAGCAGTCTGGCGGCGGGAAGGGCTTTCTTT. It translates to CASSLAAGRAFF.

The chain uses TRBV30 and TRBJ2-4; 12 bases line up with TRBD2. Germline V gene lookup returns CDR1 GTSNPN and CDR2 SVGIG (reference sequence). The trim removed 3 bases at V and 13 bases at J, leaving 10 bases unmatched. CDR3 length: 14 amino acids. The CDR3 nucleotides are TGTGCCTGGAGGAAGACTAGCGGGGGCCCAACCCAGTACTTC. It is translated as CAWRKTSGGPTQYF.

In its sample, this clonotype was seen a few times. CDR3 residues: CSASSTGGEFYEQYF. The CDR3 DNA reads as TGCAGTGCTTCATCGACAGGGGGCGAGTTTTACGAGCAGTACTTC. The gene calls are TRBV20-1 and TRBJ2-7; 10 bases agree with TRBD1. CDR3 length equals 15 residues. V trimming: 5 bases; J trimming: 4 bases; junction bases outside the gene matches: 11. The germline gives CDR1 DFQATT, CDR2 SNEGSKA (reference sequence).

This clonotype was observed a few times. V and J are TRBV14 and TRBJ1-1, with D hard to call. Germline CDR1 and CDR2: SGHDN and FVKESK. The CDR3 totals 13 residues. V gave up 1 base and J gave up 5 bases, with 8 bases separating them. For the CDR3, the DNA is TGTGCCAGCAGCCAAGGGGTAGCGACTGAAGCTTTCTTT. Amino acid sequence: CASSQGVATEAFF.

V usage is TRBV7-2 and J usage is TRBJ2-1; TRBD2 matches 8 bases. The CDR3 covers 15 residues. V dropped 3 bases and J dropped 2; count of bases not matched to a gene: 3. The germline CDR1 and CDR2 sequences are SGHTA and FQGNSA. The CDR3 bases are TGTGCCAGCAGCTTCCCGGGACTAGCCTACAATGAGCAGTTCTTC. Amino acid sequence: CASSFPGLAYNEQFF.

The chain combines TRBV9 with TRBJ2-4; 8 nucleotides match TRBD2. The CDR3 spans 16 residues. V gave up 2 bases and J gave up 3 bases; unmatched junction bases: 7. Germline values: CDR1 SGDLS, CDR2 YYNGEE. The CDR3 protein is CASSVEGLVGKNIQYF. The CDR3 DNA is TGTGCCAGCAGCGTGGAGGGACTAGTCGGCAAAAACATTCAGTACTTC.

The rearrangement links TRBV6-6 to TRBJ2-3, with 8 bases lining up with TRBD2. This CDR3 has 16 amino acids. With 1 base clipped from V and 5 bases from J, the junction kept 8 bases outside the gene matches. Germline values: CDR1 MNHNY, CDR2 SVGAGI (reference sequence). DNA of the CDR3: TGTGCCAGCAGTTACTTGGGAGCGGGAGAGGTAGATACGCAGTATTTT. Its translation: CASSYLGAGEVDTQYF.

This clonotype showed up just a few times. The chain links TRBV7-6 to TRBJ2-1, with 10 nucleotides matching TRBD1. The DNA end lines up better with TRBJ2-7; the J call may be wrong. This CDR3 comprises 16 residues. CDR1 is SGHVS, CDR2 FNYEAQ, per germline. This chain's CDR3 is CASSLGGTGALYEQYF. The CDR3 DNA sequence: TGTGCCAGCAGCTTAGGTGGGACAGGGGCGCTATACGAGCAGTACTTC.

The CDR3 here is CASSFQQGREQYF. In DNA, the CDR3 is TGTGCCAGCAGCTTCCAGCAGGGGAGGGAGCAGTACTTC. The chain employs TRBV7-9 and TRBJ2-7; possibly TRBD1 or TRBD2 for D (6 bases each). Germline CDR1 is SEHNR and CDR2 is FQNEAQ (reference sequence). CDR3 length: 13 residues. Trimming removed 3 bases from V and 7 bases from J, with 13 bases in between.

The chain uses TRBV10-3 and TRBJ1-2; tentatively, D is TRBD1 (6 bases). CDR1 and CDR2 (germline): ENHRY, SYGVKD. Trimming shortened V by 3 bases and J by 2 bases, and 13 bases separated the two germline ends. CDR3 length: 15 residues. The CDR3 here is CAISDGGGRNYGYTF. DNA for the CDR3: TGTGCCATCAGTGACGGCGGGGGGCGAAACTATGGCTACACCTTC.

This clonotype occurred a few times. This chain joins TRBV29-1 and TRBJ1-2; tentatively, D is TRBD1 (6 bases). The ends were cut back, 8 bases at V and 7 bases at J, with 20 bases in the middle. The CDR3 runs to 13 residues. Germline V CDR1 and CDR2: SQVTM, ANQGSEA. The DNA of the CDR3 is TGCAGCTTCGGGGGGCAGGGTTATACTGGCTACACCTTC. The encoded protein is CSFGGQGYTGYTF.

Only a few counts were recorded for this clonotype. This chain links TRBV5-1 with TRBJ1-1; D remains ambiguous. The CDR3 is made up of 13 amino acids. Trimming took 6 bases from V and 2 from J, leaving 11 bases between them. The V gene's germline CDR1 is SGHRS and CDR2 YFSETQ. The chain's CDR3 is CASTLGSNTEAFF. The CDR3 DNA follows: TGCGCCAGCACATTGGGGAGTAACACTGAAGCTTTCTTT.